The T cell receptor beta chain under discussion was sequenced for a study of T cell responses to AZD1222 COVID-19 vaccine. Measured with immunoSEQ multiplex PCR; TCRdb has only the in-frame clones, and not every one. The sample has 150,000 to 200,000 clones; around 90% are singletons. This clone was seen only a few times. Its antigen is not known. Findings and limits, study-wide: Samples come after the peak T cell response, not at day 14. Unmutated variant regions are reportedly the target of nearly half of TCRs that are spike-specific. White British donors predominated, females outnumbered males, and clonal diversity was possibly underestimated.

This CDR3 spans 15 amino acids. With 7 bases clipped from V and 0 bases from J, the junction kept 6 bases outside the gene matches. The germline gives CDR1 LNHDA, CDR2 SQIVND (reference sequence). Second-dose intervals near 4 or 12 weeks were combined. This TCR came from an adult who received the AZD1222 COVID-19 vaccine. The sequences come from peripheral blood, collected 28 days after the second AZD1222 dose. The chain carries TRBV19 and TRBJ2-1, with 7 bases lining up with TRBD1. The CDR3 DNA reads as TGTGCCAGTACACCTGGGACAGTCTCCTACAATGAGCAGTTCTTC. Its protein product is CASTPGTVSYNEQFF.